One sample yielded the 7 T cell receptor beta chains listed below, sequenced in a study of shared T cell receptors in the human thymus. The assay was immunoSEQ multiplex PCR, and TCRdb's table has in-frame clones only and misses some. The sample has more than 550,000 clones, 75% to 90% seen once; the top ten hold about 0.0098%. These data were also filed under a second study, of human thymus T cells.

The sequenced material came from thymocytes. The receptors originated from a girl in the first two years of life with a congenital heart defect.

Remarks on this clone: At one of its ends the junction is not consistent with the germline gene, which may arise from a read error. The same CDR3 can be traced to other DNA sequences in this sample. V usage is TRBV19 and J usage is TRBJ1-6, with 7 positions matching TRBD1. The CDR3 extends over 17 amino acids. Per germline, CDR1 LNHDA and CDR2 SQIVND (reference sequence). In nucleotides, the CDR3 is TGTGCCAGTAGCCTGGGACAGCCAAGCTCCTATAATTCGCCCCTCCACTTT. It encodes CASSLGQPSSYNSPLHF.

V is TRBV15 and J is TRBJ1-5; D gene uncertain. Trimming took off 4 bases at V and 3 bases at J, with 22 bases between the two ends. Germline values: CDR1 LNHNV, CDR2 YYDKDF (reference sequence). CDR3 length: 18 amino acids. The CDR3 sequence: CATSTPVEGQPHNQPQHF. The CDR3 DNA sequence: TGTGCCACCAGCACTCCGGTGGAGGGTCAACCCCACAATCAGCCCCAGCATTTT.

V usage is TRBV7-2 and J usage is TRBJ2-5; TRBD1 matches 9 bases. The CDR3 length is 18 residues. V was clipped by 5 bases and J by 3 bases; unmatched bases: 16. The germline V gene encodes CDR1 SGHTA and CDR2 FQGNSA. The CDR3 DNA is TGTGCCAGCAGCCGCCCCCCCGCCCGACAGGGGGAAAAAGAGACCCAGTACTTC. Its translation is CASSRPPARQGEKETQYF.

V and J are TRBV9 and TRBJ1-2; D might be TRBD1 (5 bases). Germline-derived CDR1 and CDR2 are SGDLS and YYNGEE. This CDR3 has 15 amino acids. Trimming stripped 0 bases from V and 4 bases from J, with 13 bases between. CDR3 loop: CASSVAGPEGYGYTF. The CDR3 region has the DNA TGTGCCAGCAGCGTAGCAGGGCCAGAAGGCTATGGCTACACCTTC.

The chain couples TRBV4-3 to TRBJ2-7; 9 bases agree with TRBD1. V shed 1 base and J 2 bases; nucleotides not matched to a gene: 9. The CDR3 length is 17 residues. Looked up from germline, CDR1 is LGHNA and CDR2 is YSLEER. The CDR3 coding sequence is TGCGCCAGCAGCCAAGGTTCGGGGACAGGGCGTACCTACGAGCAGTACTTC. Translation gives CASSQGSGTGRTYEQYF.

The chain links TRBV10-1 to TRBJ1-4; 9 positions agree with TRBD1. The CDR3 consists of 15 residues. The ends lost 7 bases at V and 5 bases at J; junction bases unmatched: 8. Per the germline V gene, CDR1 is WNHNN and CDR2 is SYGVQD (reference sequence). DNA of the CDR3: TGCGCCAGCACTCCGGGACAGGGAGACAATGAAAAACTGTTTTTT. Protein product: CASTPGQGDNEKLFF.

This chain uses TRBV5-1 with TRBJ2-2; D perhaps matches TRBD2 (5 bases). The CDR3 contains 16 residues. CDR1 and CDR2 (germline): SGHRS, YFSETQ. The V and J ends lost 1 base and 1 base respectively, with 11 bases between them. CDR3 loop: CASSLLSGENTGELFF. Here the CDR3 DNA reads TGCGCCAGCAGCTTGTTGTCCGGGGAGAACACCGGGGAGCTGTTTTTT.